This TCR beta chain was captured by sequencing in a study of cytomegalovirus exposure and HLA in healthy donors. The CDR3 contains 17 residues. The trim removed 4 bases at V and 3 bases at J, leaving 7 bases unmatched. From germline, CDR1 is SGHTA and CDR2 FQGTGA. Remarks on this clone: Its antigen is unknown.

With 60 Vbeta and 13 Jbeta primers, the PCR was carried out. Sequenced by immunoSEQ multiplex PCR; TCRdb stores in-frame clones only, minus some. This sample yields around 200,000 clones, of which roughly 85% are seen a single time; less than 2% belongs to the top ten. Notes on the study in general: Later analysis demonstrated an association between a missense DCLRE1C variant and TCR beta V- and J-gene trimming. Earlier results showed most TCR beta V segments being productive about 90% or about 30% of the time. When analyzed later, the rates of TCR association showed variation by HLA locus, with DRB1 the most and HLA-C the fewest. A likely sequencing artifact accounted for one observed cluster of highly shared sequence variants.

What was sequenced was PBMCs. This TCR came from a male donor in good health and CMV-seronegative. The chain has TRBV7-3 and TRBJ2-1, with TRBD2 identical over 12 bases. CDR3 protein: CASSSLGLAGYYNEQFF. In nucleotides, the CDR3 is TGTGCCAGCAGCTCACTCGGACTAGCGGGATACTACAATGAGCAGTTCTTC.